This TCR beta chain comes out of a study of T cells in Graves' hyperthyroidism and ophthalmopathy (dated by TCRdb to the late 2010s). About the investigation overall: Peripheral blood was sampled at the time of initial diagnosis, prior to any treatment. To identify TCR V-J signatures that set the groups apart, the researchers used a discovery cohort of 100 patients, made up of about 44 with Graves' ophthalmopathy and some 55 with stable Graves' hyperthyroidism. Prospective prediction of ophthalmopathy was tested in an independent validation cohort of 18 to 20 hyperthyroidism patients and some 17 patients who later progressed to ophthalmopathy. The 75 to 100 discovery patients were divided at random into training and test sets in a 7:3 ratio. Thyroid tissue and blood T-cell repertoires from over 5 Graves' hyperthyroidism patients were also compared in the study. After blood sampling, hyperthyroidism patients were treated with methimazole at a starting dose of 30 mg daily, and ophthalmopathy patients were treated with high-dose intravenous methylprednisolone. The paper reports TCR Vbeta CDR3 sequencing of about 140 peripheral blood samples: 43 ophthalmopathy, some 80 hyperthyroidism and approximately 17 progressor patients. Here is what the overall study found, with its caveats: No statistical method was used to fix the sample size in advance, and group allocation was not hidden from the investigators. In validation, the model predicted progression to ophthalmopathy with over 65% sensitivity and about 72% specificity, a median of about six months before onset. Most expanded thyroid clonotypes (frequency above 0.001) were also detected in blood, a finding suggesting that blood repertoires may reflect thyroid immune responses. Ophthalmopathy was separated from stable hyperthyroidism by a 13 V-J signature model, with 87.88% sensitivity and 81% to 82% specificity obtained in cross-validation and 80%/75% obtained in testing.

The TCR beta CDR3 regions were amplified from the RNA transcripts. The first round of RT-PCR for the TCR CDR3 was performed with the HTBI primer set and the Qiagen OneStep RT-PCR kit. The libraries were constructed in a second round of multiplex PCR and then size-selected and purified. Paired-end sequencing of the libraries was performed with 100 bp reads on an Illumina HiSeq2000. Under the source paper's analysis protocol: SOAPnuke was used to process the raw data, removing reads that contained adapters or uncalled bases, had a mean Phred below 15, or lacked an exact match to the constant primer or identifier. High-quality paired reads were merged using COPE v1.2.5, and each unique nucleotide sequence was defined as a clonotype. MiTCR v1.1 was used to align clonotypes to the IMGT TRBV, TRBD and TRBJ reference segments. Analysis was restricted to V-J combinations with a frequency above 0.0001, which covered roughly 99% of repertoires. The TCS score was defined as F50 (clonal expansion) divided by E x V (chaos), with BLOSUM62-based TCRdist calculated between CDR3 peptides within each V-J. Welch's t-statistics and random forest reduced around 520 V-J features to under 15, which were used in a naive Bayes classifier (R e1071). Thyroid-blood repertoire similarity was quantified with the Morisita-Horn index. TCRdb passed the public sequencing reads through fastp at Q25 and MiXCR, retaining productive beta sequences. Under each unique CDR3 protein, matching rows form one entry showing the most common genes and DNA. It is TCRdb's table, rather than the study itself, that gives the V and J calls and clone size. In all, the sample holds 800,000 or so distinct CDR3 sequences, and 35% to 40% of those were seen once. The top ten clones comprise 8.9% of the sample.

A patient counted as having stable Graves' hyperthyroidism if no progression to ophthalmopathy occurred over 18 months of follow-up. Hyperthyroidism patients were newly diagnosed, had a disease duration of under 2 months, and were aged 18 to 65 years. Patients with uncontrolled infections, other autoimmune diseases, pregnancy or lactation were excluded. Diagnoses were based on clinical symptoms, serum thyroxine and TRAb, thyroid ultrasound and orbital computed tomography. Ficoll-Paque density gradient centrifugation was used to isolate PBMCs from about 9.4 ml of fresh peripheral blood. Trizol reagent was used to extract total RNA, and RNA quality was then checked on an Agilent 2100 Bioanalyzer. At least ten counts were recorded for this clonotype. Its antigen is not yet known. Per-nucleotide qualities are absent, and no much larger clonotype sits a single base away. The TCR sequence derives from a man between 18 and 29 years old with Graves' hyperthyroidism. What was sequenced was blood.

The CDR3 is CAIGQEGASQPQHF. The DNA sequence is TGTGCCATCGGACAGGAGGGAGCTAGTCAGCCCCAGCATTTT. This receptor chain uses TRBV10-3 and TRBJ1-5; 7 junctional bases match TRBD1. The CDR3 measures 14 amino acids from cysteine to phenylalanine. Just the 42-base CDR3 DNA is kept, in frame starting at base 1. Sequences ENHRY (CDR1) and SYGVKD (CDR2) are obtained from the germline V gene. Here V drops 8 bases and J drops 6 bases, and the junction holds 10 bases not matched to any gene.